Listed below are T cell receptor beta chains from one sample, sequenced in a study of blood T cell repertoires in COVID-19. Generated by immunoSEQ multiplex PCR, the TCRdb table keeps only in-frame clones and is missing some. The sample has 150,000 to 200,000 clones, roughly 87% seen once. The sequencing sample was made of PBMCs or T cells enriched from blood (not recorded which). Receptors were obtained from a human donor with acute COVID-19. The donor label of this sample is uncertain. CDR3s include the opening cysteine and the closing phenylalanine or tryptophan. The D gene is left open where the match is weak. Expanded clones are given a class, and other clones once, few, many or no size at all.

length,V,size,J,D,DNA,CDR3
16,TRBV12-5,-,TRBJ2-1,TRBD1,TGTGCTAGTGGTTTGGTACTTGGACAGGGTTACAATGAGCAGTTCTTC,CASGLVLGQGYNEQFF
17,TRBV6-2/TRBV6-3,-,TRBJ1-1,TRBD1,TGTGCCAGCAGTTACTCGGGGACAGGGGGCCCGAGGACTGAAGCTTTCTTT,CASSYSGTGGPRTEAFF
12,TRBV28,-,TRBJ2-7,-,TGTGCCAGCAGTTTACCCGGCTACGAGCAGTACTTC,CASSLPGYEQYF
15,TRBV6-4,-,TRBJ2-1,TRBD2,TGTGCCAGCGCCTCGACTAGCGGGGGGGACAATGAGCAGTTCTTC,CASASTSGGDNEQFF
13,TRBV2,-,TRBJ1-1,-,TGTGCCAGCAGTGAGGGCCGGAACACTGAAGCTTTCTTT,CASSEGRNTEAFF
14,TRBV5-1,-,TRBJ1-1,-,TGCGCCAGCAGCTTGGAGGCAGGGCCAACGGAAGCTTTCTTT,CASSLEAGPTEAFF
14,TRBV6-5,-,TRBJ1-2,TRBD1,TGTGCCAGCACCTCGGGACAGGGAGGCTATGGCTACACCTTC,CASTSGQGGYGYTF
16,TRBV9,-,TRBJ2-3,TRBD2,TGTGCCAGCAGCGCTCTAGCGGGGGGGCAAACAGATACGCAGTATTTT,CASSALAGGQTDTQYF
16,TRBV6-5,-,TRBJ1-3,-,TGTGCCAGCAGTTACTCTCTCCAGGGATCTGGAAACACCATATATTTT,CASSYSLQGSGNTIYF
15,TRBV7-9,few,TRBJ1-2,TRBD1,TGTGCCAGCAGCCCTGGACAGGGAGCTAACTATGGCTACACCTTC,CASSPGQGANYGYTF
15,TRBV6-5,once,TRBJ1-4,-,TGTGCCAGCAGTTACCTCGCCGGAGCTAATGAAAAACTGTTTTTT,CASSYLAGANEKLFF
13,TRBV5-1,-,TRBJ2-7,-,TGCGCCAGCAGCCTGACAGGACCCTACGAGCAGTACTTC,CASSLTGPYEQYF
13,TRBV3-1/TRBV3-2,-,TRBJ1-1,-,TGTGCCAGCAGCCAAGGCCGGGGCACTGAAGCTTTCTTT,CASSQGRGTEAFF
14,TRBV24-1,-,TRBJ2-1,TRBD1,TGTGCCACCAGTGATCGTCAGGGGGCTTCTGAGCAGTTCTTC,CATSDRQGASEQFF
10,TRBV7-9,-,TRBJ1-4,-,TGTGCCAGCGGGAGCGGAAAACTGTTTTTT,CASGSGKLFF
15,TRBV5-6,-,TRBJ1-5,-,TGTGCCAGCAGCTTCGGAGGCGGAACAGGGCAGCCCCAGCATTTT,CASSFGGGTGQPQHF
19,TRBV5-6,-,TRBJ2-5,TRBD2,TGTGCCAGCAGCCTGCTCGGACTAGCGGGGGAAGGGGGAAAAGAGACCCAGTACTTC,CASSLLGLAGEGGKETQYF
14,TRBV28,-,TRBJ2-5,TRBD2,TGTGCCAGCAGTCCCGGGACTAGATCGGAGACCCAGTACTTC,CASSPGTRSETQYF
13,TRBV24-1,-,TRBJ1-5,-,TGTGCCACCAGTGGGGGGGTTAATCAGCCCCAGCATTTT,CATSGGVNQPQHF
16,TRBV11-3,-,TRBJ1-3,TRBD1,TGTGCCAGCAGTTGGGACAGGGGGTGGGTTGGAAACACCATATATTTT,CASSWDRGWVGNTIYF
14,TRBV7-9,-,TRBJ2-5,-,TGTGCCAGCAGCCCATCTCACAGAGAAGAGACCCAGTACTTC,CASSPSHREETQYF
14,TRBV4-2,-,TRBJ1-5,-,TGTGCCAGCAGCCAAGGACGGTCCGGGGAGCCCCAGCATTTT,CASSQGRSGEPQHF
14,TRBV5-1,-,TRBJ2-7,TRBD1,TGCGCCAGCAGCCCCCAGGGACAGCTCTACGAGCAGTACTTC,CASSPQGQLYEQYF
15,TRBV6-5,-,TRBJ1-4,-,TGTGCCAGCAGTTACCGGGAGGGGACAAATGAAAAACTGTTTTTT,CASSYREGTNEKLFF
15,TRBV28,-,TRBJ1-5,TRBD1,TGTGCCAGCAGACCCCGCGGCAGGGGGAATCAGCCCCAGCATTTT,CASRPRGRGNQPQHF
15,TRBV27,-,TRBJ2-3,-,TGTGCCAGCAGTCCCCGGGCAGGGCCCACAGATACGCAGTATTTT,CASSPRAGPTDTQYF
13,TRBV6-5,-,TRBJ1-2,TRBD1,TGTGCCAGCAGACCGACAGGGGCGGGTGGCTACACCTTC,CASRPTGAGGYTF
19,TRBV7-3,-,TRBJ2-2,-,TGTGCCAGCAGCCCCCCTTCGAGGGGGGGGACCTCGAACACCGGGGAGCTGTTTTTT,CASSPPSRGGTSNTGELFF
13,TRBV27,-,TRBJ2-3,-,TGTGCCAGCAGTTTTACTTGGAGGGATACGCAGTATTTT,CASSFTWRDTQYF
12,TRBV21-1,few,TRBJ2-7,-,TGTGCCAGCAGCAACAGGACCTACGAGCAGTACTTC,CASSNRTYEQYF
18,TRBV29-1,-,TRBJ1-1,TRBD1,TGCAGCGTGGGGATGGGGCAGGGGGCGCGACGGTCCCACACTGAAGCTTTCTTT,CSVGMGQGARRSHTEAFF
15,TRBV6-5,-,TRBJ1-2,TRBD1,TGTGCCAGCAGTTACGGGGGACAGTTTAACTATGGCTACACCTTC,CASSYGGQFNYGYTF
14,TRBV5-4,-,TRBJ1-1,-,TGTGCCAGCAGCTTAAGACAGAGGAACACTGAAGCTTTCTTT,CASSLRQRNTEAFF
12,TRBV19,-,TRBJ1-1,-,TGTGCCAGTAGTCGCGACAGCACTGAAGCTTTCTTT,CASSRDSTEAFF
13,TRBV5-6,few,TRBJ1-6,-,TGTGCCAGCAGCCCAGCGGATAATTCACCCCTCCACTTT,CASSPADNSPLHF
12,TRBV14,-,TRBJ1-2,TRBD1,TGTGCCAGCAGCCAAGATCTATGGGACAGCGTGTTC,CASSQDLWDSVF
13,TRBV12-3/TRBV12-4,-,TRBJ2-3,TRBD2,TGTGCCAGCCCCCGGGTAGCGGGGGGGACGCAGTATTTT,CASPRVAGGTQYF
11,TRBV18,-,TRBJ2-3,-,TGTGCCAGCTCACCGCGGGATACGCAGTATTTT,CASSPRDTQYF
16,TRBV12-5,-,TRBJ1-1,TRBD1,TGTGCTAGTGGTTTGGGGACAGGGCCCGGGAACACTGAAGCTTTCTTT,CASGLGTGPGNTEAFF
13,TRBV12-3/TRBV12-4,once,TRBJ2-1,-,TGTGCCAGCAGGAGCAGGGGTTCAAATGAGCAGTTCTTC,CASRSRGSNEQFF
15,TRBV4-1,-,TRBJ2-5,TRBD2,TGCGCCAGCAGCCAAGACCGGACTAGCGTCGAGACCCAGTACTTC,CASSQDRTSVETQYF
17,TRBV27,-,TRBJ2-7,TRBD2,TGTGCCAGCAGTTCCCCCCAGACCCGCGGGGGGCCATACGAGCAGTACTTC,CASSSPQTRGGPYEQYF
15,TRBV9,-,TRBJ2-5,TRBD1,TGTGCCAGCAGCGTAGGCAGGGGGCGGGAAGAGACCCAGTACTTC,CASSVGRGREETQYF
15,TRBV30,-,TRBJ2-3,TRBD2,TGTGCCTGGGGAGGGACTAGCGGAGGGACAGATACGCAGTATTTT,CAWGGTSGGTDTQYF